The sequence of this T cell receptor (beta chain) was determined in a study of OX40 agonist ivuxolimab in advanced cancers. In terms of the full investigation: The costimulatory receptor OX40 (CD134) was targeted by ivuxolimab, a fully human IgG2 agonistic monoclonal antibody. Intravenous ivuxolimab was administered to patients every 2 weeks at six dose levels: 0.01, 0.1, 0.3, 1.5, 3 and 10 mg/kg. Among the 50 to 55 dose-escalation patients, around 19 had hepatocellular carcinoma, around 15 melanoma, 9 renal cell carcinoma and 9 head and neck cancer. A male proportion of 70% to 90% and a mean age of approximately 62 years, ranging from roughly 23 to 79, were recorded for the dose-escalation cohort. Prior anti-PD-1, anti-PD-L1 or anti-CTLA-4 therapy was permitted, and checkpoint inhibitors had been received by about two fifths of dose-escalation patients. Three dose-escalation patients achieved partial responses, one with hepatocellular carcinoma and two with cutaneous melanoma. The purpose of peripheral TCRbeta sequencing was to test whether ivuxolimab changed TCR sequence diversity and led to clonal T-cell expansion. The paper reports the monotherapy dose-escalation portion (N of about 52 patients) of the phase I ivuxolimab trial. What the research found in general, with its limitations: Partial responders in the 0.1-3.0 mg/kg groups had among the lowest normalized peripheral clonal expansion, especially among CD8+ T cells. After ivuxolimab, CD8+ T cells had more expanded clones than CD4+ T cells on average. Clonal expansion of both CD4+ and CD8+ blood T cells was observed from baseline to week 6 at doses 0.1 to 3.0 mg/kg. Low levels of normalized T-cell clonal expansion were also shown by some nonresponding patients. Which antigens the clonally expanded peripheral T cells were specific for was not determined.

Patients with a history of autoimmune disease or receiving systemic immunosuppression were excluded from the trial. Peripheral blood for TCR sequencing was collected from all dose cohorts at baseline, on cycle 4 day 1, and on cycle 7 day 1. The samples were taken from a phase I, first-in-human, multicenter, open-label dose-escalation trial of ivuxolimab. Adults with locally advanced or metastatic head and neck squamous cell, hepatocellular, melanoma or renal cell carcinoma were enrolled in the trial. CD4+ and CD8+ T cells were sorted separately from peripheral blood before TCR sequencing. In the germline V gene, CDR1 corresponds to SNHLY and CDR2 to FYNNEI. Cut back by 1 base and 0 bases, the V and J ends lie 1 base apart. Including the terminal cysteine and phenylalanine, the CDR3 comprises 12 residues. Of all the DNA, just the CDR3 is kept, 36 bases in frame from base 1. As to this clone: Which antigen it targets is not known. No qualities accompany the bases; no much larger clone lies one base away. At the DNA level, this CDR3 is encoded by other sequences in the same sample as well.

For sequencing of the TCRbeta CDR3 region, genomic DNA was extracted from the sorted cells. The immunoSEQ Assay was used to sequence the TCRbeta CDR3 regions. TCRdb retrieved this table from immuneACCESS and kept in-frame rearrangements only. Not all clones are present; in checked studies, unresolved V genes account for under half, and no reason is known for the remainder. A total of some 64,000 clones appear in this sample, 80% to 95% of them only once. The ten largest clones add up to 25% of the sample. This sequence uses TRBV2 and TRBJ2-7, with the D segment identity uncertain. This receptor was obtained from an adult with an advanced solid tumor such as melanoma, head and neck, liver or kidney cancer. The sample here was CD4+ or CD8+ T cells sorted from blood, taken in a trial of the OX40 agonist ivuxolimab. The DNA sequence is as follows: TGTGCCAGCAGTGAAGTCTCCTACGAGCAGTACTTC. It translates as CASSEVSYEQYF.